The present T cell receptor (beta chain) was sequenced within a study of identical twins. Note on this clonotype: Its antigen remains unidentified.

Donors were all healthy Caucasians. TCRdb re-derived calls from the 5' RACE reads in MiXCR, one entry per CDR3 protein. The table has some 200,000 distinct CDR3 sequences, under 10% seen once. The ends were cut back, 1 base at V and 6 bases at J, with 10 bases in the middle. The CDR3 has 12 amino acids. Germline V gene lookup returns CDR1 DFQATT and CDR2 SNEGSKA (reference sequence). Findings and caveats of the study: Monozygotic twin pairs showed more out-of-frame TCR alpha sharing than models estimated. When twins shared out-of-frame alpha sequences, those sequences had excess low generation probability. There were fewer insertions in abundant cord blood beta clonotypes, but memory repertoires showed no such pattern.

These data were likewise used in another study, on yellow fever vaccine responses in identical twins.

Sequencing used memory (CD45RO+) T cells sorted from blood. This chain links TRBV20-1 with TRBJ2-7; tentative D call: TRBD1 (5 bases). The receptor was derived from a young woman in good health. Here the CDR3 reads CSARVQGTEQYF. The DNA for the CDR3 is TGCAGTGCTAGAGTTCAGGGAACCGAGCAGTACTTC.